These 10 T cell receptor beta chains were all obtained from the same sample, sequenced in a study of blood T cells in healthy people across ages. Together with a sample-barcoded 5' primer, a J-beta primer mix was included in a second PCR lasting roughly 6 to 12 cycles. TCRdb itself ran the 5' RACE reads through MiXCR, one entry per CDR3 protein. The sample lists roughly 860,000 distinct CDR3 sequences, around 62% occurring once. The sequencing input was blood. These receptors all come from a young man in good health.

The chain is built from TRBV7-9 and TRBJ2-1; 8 positions match TRBD2. J lost 2 bases, V lost 5 bases, and 5 bases had no gene match. Germline loops: CDR1 SEHNR, CDR2 FQNEAQ (reference sequence). The CDR3 is 15 amino acids. DNA of the CDR3: TGTGCCAGCAGCGCCGCGGGGGGCCCCTACAATGAGCAGTTCTTC. Amino acids: CASSAAGGPYNEQFF.

The J gene is TRBJ1-2, the V gene TRBV18; weak D call: TRBD1 (6 bases). Per germline, CDR1 KGHSH and CDR2 LQKENI. This CDR3 contains 15 residues. Between the trimmed V and J ends, which lost 0 bases and 2 bases, there was a span of 10 bases. The CDR3, as DNA: TGTGCCAGCTCACCACCCGACAGGACCAACTATGGCTACACCTTC. Translated: CASSPPDRTNYGYTF.

The rearrangement links TRBV29-1 to TRBJ2-1, with D unresolved. Per germline, CDR1 SQVTM and CDR2 ANQGSEA. V lost 6 bases and J 2 bases, leaving 8 bases between the germline ends. The CDR3 loop spans 12 amino acids. The chain's CDR3 is CSVRQTYNEQFF. The CDR3 coding sequence is TGCAGCGTCCGCCAGACCTACAATGAGCAGTTCTTC.

This clonotype was detected only a few times. V gene TRBV29-1 combines with J gene TRBJ2-3, with D perhaps TRBD1 or TRBD2 (5 bases each). Germline loops: CDR1 SQVTM, CDR2 ANQGSEA. CDR3 length: 15 residues. Deletions cut 3 bases from V and 4 bases from J, with 17 bases between. CDR3 residues: CSVETGGPVADTQYF. As DNA, the CDR3 is TGCAGCGTTGAGACTGGGGGTCCAGTCGCAGATACGCAGTATTTT.

The gene calls are TRBV7-3 and TRBJ2-1; the D gene could be TRBD1 or TRBD2 (6 bases each). The CDR3 contains 15 residues. The V gene lost 1 base and the J gene lost 8 bases, with 15 bases spanning the gap. Germline loops: CDR1 SGHTA, CDR2 FQGTGA. The CDR3 is CASSLSHRGAYEQFF. As DNA, the CDR3 is TGTGCCAGCAGCTTAAGTCATAGGGGGGCCTATGAGCAGTTCTTC.

The chain joins TRBV12-3 or TRBV12-4 to TRBJ2-4, with D possibly TRBD1 on 7 matching bases. Trimming pared 1 base from V and 4 bases from J, leaving 29 bases between. CDR3 length: 21 residues. CDR3 coding DNA: TGTGCCAGCAGTTTAGATTTGACCGGCTTTATACGGACAGGAGGGAAAAACATTCAGTACTTC. It codes for CASSLDLTGFIRTGGKNIQYF.

This clonotype was picked up one time. V is TRBV29-1 and J is TRBJ2-1; 12 bases agree with TRBD2. This CDR3 is built from 15 residues. The V and J ends lost 5 bases and 8 bases, in that order; junction bases with no gene match: 10. CDR1 and CDR2 from the germline V gene are SQVTM and ANQGSEA. The CDR3 nucleotides read TGCAGCGTTACGCACTTGACTAGCGGGAGCGATGAGCAGTTCTTC. Translation gives CSVTHLTSGSDEQFF.

About this clonotype: This may be a read error: a much more frequent sequence differs by one nucleotide. The conserved closing phenylalanine or tryptophan is absent in this CDR3, likely reflecting a read error. The chain carries TRBV7-2 and TRBJ2-1; TRBD1 aligns across 7 bases. V gave up 5 bases and J gave up 9 bases; unmatched junction bases: 7. The CDR3 runs to 13 residues. The germline V gene encodes CDR1 SGHTA and CDR2 FQGNSA. The CDR3 reads CASSPRQGGEQFL. Here the CDR3 DNA reads TGTGCCAGCAGCCCTAGACAGGGTGGTGAGCAGTTCTTA.

The V and J genes are TRBV29-1 and TRBJ2-5; D may match TRBD1 or TRBD2 (6 bases each). Trimming took off 2 bases at V and 7 bases at J, with 17 bases between the two ends. The CDR3 is made up of 14 amino acids. Germline V lookup: CDR1 SQVTM, CDR2 ANQGSEA. CDR3 DNA: TGCAGCGTTGAACCAGTTAGGGGGGCGGGGACCCAGTACTTC. This gives the protein CSVEPVRGAGTQYF.

This chain links TRBV28 with TRBJ1-5; possible D gene TRBD1, 5 bases. Trimming pared 4 bases from V and 0 bases from J, leaving 13 bases between. Germline CDR1 and CDR2: MDHEN and SYDVKM. CDR3 length: 16 residues. The CDR3 nucleotides read TGTGCCAGCAGTTCGCCGAGCAGGGATAGCAATCAGCCCCAGCATTTT. This gives the protein CASSSPSRDSNQPQHF.